A single sample is the source of the 6 T cell receptor beta chains below, sequenced in a study of blood T cell repertoires in COVID-19. Using immunoSEQ multiplex PCR, the repertoire was profiled, and TCRdb retains in-frame clones only, with some absent. The sample consists of about 48,000 clones, 82% of them appearing once. Sequences were obtained from peripheral blood. These receptors originate from a man in his forties with acute or convalescent COVID-19.

This chain links TRBV10-3 with TRBJ2-7; 7 bases are shared with TRBD2. CDR3 length equals 11 residues. V shed 10 bases and J 5 bases; nucleotides not matched to a gene: 5. Germline CDR1 and CDR2: ENHRY and SYGVKD. DNA of the CDR3: TGTGCCACGGGGGGAATAGACGAGCAGTACTTC. Translation: CATGGIDEQYF.

The chain combines TRBV5-1 with TRBJ1-6, with 7 bases aligning to TRBD1. This CDR3 has 13 residues. Germline values: CDR1 SGHRS, CDR2 YFSETQ. Trimming took 4 bases from V and 13 from J; bases not matched to a gene: 8. The CDR3 here is CASSPGQWGPLHF. The CDR3 coding sequence is TGCGCCAGCAGCCCGGGACAGTGGGGCCCCCTCCACTTT.

The chain links TRBV15 to TRBJ1-2; D is unresolved. CDR1 and CDR2 from the germline V gene are LNHNV and YYDKDF (reference sequence). V dropped 1 base and J dropped 6 bases, with 21 bases sitting between them. This CDR3 is 17 amino acids long. The CDR3 region has the DNA TGTGCCACCAGCAGAGCCTACAGCTTTCGGGGTACGGATGGCTACACCTTC. Protein product: CATSRAYSFRGTDGYTF.

The chain joins TRBV7-3 to TRBJ2-5; 7 nucleotides agree with TRBD2. V shed 4 bases, J shed 2 bases, and the junction held 1 base outside the gene matches. This CDR3 comprises 13 residues. Germline V gene data show CDR1 as SGHTA and CDR2 as FQGTGA. CDR3 residues: CASSSAGQETQYF. The CDR3, as DNA: TGTGCCAGCAGCTCAGCGGGGCAAGAGACCCAGTACTTC. The entire variable domain, with the rest obtained from reference TRBV7-3 and TRBJ2-5, is as follows: GAGVSQTPSNKVTEKGKYVELRCDPISGHTALYWYRQSLGQGPEFLIYFQGTGAADDSGLPNDRFFAVRPEGSVSTLKIQRTERGDSAVYLCASSSAGQETQYFGPGTRLLVL.

Here the CDR3 DNA reads TGTGCCAGCAGCCAAGATACAGGGACCCAGTACTTC. Amino acid sequence: CASSQDTGTQYF. The rearrangement joins TRBV3-1 (or the pseudogene TRBV3-2) to TRBJ2-5; D is perhaps TRBD1 (5 bases). CDR3 size: 12 residues. V lost 0 bases and J lost 7, with 6 bases in between. CDR1 is LGHDT, CDR2 YNNKEL, per germline (reference sequence).

This rearrangement joins TRBV19 to TRBJ2-2, with 8 nucleotides matching TRBD1. Germline loops: CDR1 LNHDA, CDR2 SQIVND (reference sequence). The CDR3 runs to 16 residues. V gave up 5 bases and J gave up 2 bases; unmatched junction bases: 7. CDR3 sequence (DNA): TGTGCCAGTAGTTGGCAGGGACAGGTAAACACCGGGGAGCTGTTTTTT. As protein: CASSWQGQVNTGELFF.